The rows below give T cell receptor beta chains drawn from one sample of a study of blood T cell repertoires in COVID-19. Profiled with immunoSEQ multiplex PCR; TCRdb holds only in-frame clones, not every one. The table shows roughly 170,000 clones, with over 75% occurring only once. Sequencing was carried out using peripheral blood. These receptors were obtained from a man aged 60-69 years who had recovered from COVID-19. Each CDR3 is given with its conserved first and last residue. The order of the fields is V gene, J gene, D gene, clone size, CDR3 length, CDR3 protein, CDR3 DNA. D genes are given only for firm matches. Clone size appears in some rows only: once, few, many, or a class for an expanded clone.

TRBV29-1	TRBJ1-2	TRBD1	once	11	CSGSTGDGYTF	TGCAGCGGCTCAACAGGGGATGGCTACACCTTC
TRBV7-2	TRBJ2-7	NA	NA	14	CASSLGGASYEQYF	TGTGCCAGCAGCTTGGGCGGGGCCTCCTACGAGCAGTACTTC
TRBV6-5	TRBJ1-1	NA	once	15	CASRDRGLANTEAFF	TGTGCCAGCAGGGACCGCGGACTCGCGAACACTGAAGCTTTCTTT
TRBV30	TRBJ1-1	NA	NA	15	CAWSPIDRLNTEAFF	TGTGCCTGGAGTCCGATCGACAGACTGAACACTGAAGCTTTCTTT
TRBV7-2	TRBJ2-1	TRBD1	NA	17	CASSLVGRQGAYNEQFF	TGTGCCAGCAGCTTAGTAGGGCGACAGGGCGCTTACAATGAGCAGTTCTTC
TRBV5-1	TRBJ1-1	NA	NA	14	CASSPGHRNTEAFF	TGCGCCAGCAGCCCGGGACATAGGAACACTGAAGCTTTCTTT
TRBV7-9	TRBJ2-1	NA	NA	19	CASRFWGGLTPSSYNEQFF	TGTGCCAGCCGATTCTGGGGGGGGCTAACCCCTAGCTCCTACAATGAGCAGTTCTTC
TRBV9	TRBJ2-1	NA	NA	16	CASSVGEAAPYNEQFF	TGTGCCAGCAGCGTCGGAGAAGCGGCTCCCTACAATGAGCAGTTCTTC
TRBV12-3/TRBV12-4	TRBJ2-2	NA	NA	13	CASSLAVAGELFF	TGTGCCAGCAGTTTAGCGGTAGCCGGGGAGCTGTTTTTT
TRBV6-5	TRBJ2-3	NA	NA	12	CASSPTEDTQYF	TGTGCCAGCAGCCCGACAGAAGATACGCAGTATTTT
TRBV7-3	TRBJ2-2	NA	NA	16	CASSPFGGANTGELFF	TGTGCCAGCAGCCCCTTTGGGGGGGCAAACACCGGGGAGCTGTTTTTT
TRBV4-1	TRBJ2-1	NA	NA	19	CASSQDPFRQATSNNEQFF	TGCGCCAGCAGCCAAGACCCTTTTAGACAGGCTACTTCTAATAATGAGCAGTTCTTC
TRBV11-3	TRBJ2-1	NA	NA	15	CASSRNLGVNNEQFF	TGTGCCAGCAGCCGTAACCTAGGGGTTAACAATGAGCAGTTCTTC
TRBV23-1	TRBJ1-5	TRBD1	NA	19	CASSHYKSGQGNSNQPQHF	TGCGCCAGCAGTCATTATAAGTCGGGACAGGGTAATAGCAATCAGCCCCAGCATTTT
TRBV7-9	TRBJ1-6	TRBD1	NA	16	CASVRTGGSDNSPLHF	TGTGCCAGCGTCCGGACAGGGGGATCCGATAATTCACCCCTCCACTTT
TRBV6-2/TRBV6-3	TRBJ1-2	TRBD1	NA	15	CASSARGQGNFGYTF	TGTGCCAGCAGTGCCCGAGGACAGGGAAACTTTGGCTACACCTTC
TRBV24-1	TRBJ2-3	TRBD1	NA	17	CATSDPPGDSPTDTQYF	TGTGCCACCAGTGACCCTCCTGGGGACAGCCCCACAGATACGCAGTATTTT
TRBV27	TRBJ2-5	TRBD2	NA	16	CASRNQAGGFQETQYF	TGTGCCAGCAGAAACCAAGCGGGGGGTTTCCAAGAGACCCAGTACTTC
TRBV12-3/TRBV12-4	TRBJ1-1	NA	NA	11	CASSRTAEAFF	TGTGCCAGCAGTCGGACAGCTGAAGCTTTCTTT
TRBV6-5	TRBJ2-1	TRBD2	NA	15	CASSPPYGGYNEQFF	TGTGCCAGCAGTCCCCCTTACGGGGGGTACAATGAGCAGTTCTTC
TRBV3-1/TRBV3-2	TRBJ2-3	NA	NA	14	CASSQGLVTDTQYF	TGTGCCAGCAGCCAAGGGCTAGTAACAGATACGCAGTATTTT
TRBV7-2	TRBJ1-5	NA	NA	15	CASSLVGRSNQPQHF	TGTGCCAGCAGCTTAGTGGGGAGGAGCAATCAGCCCCAGCATTTT
TRBV5-6	TRBJ2-7	NA	many	14	CASSLGLETYEQYF	TGTGCCAGCAGCTTGGGTTTAGAAACCTACGAGCAGTACTTC
TRBV6-5	TRBJ1-4	TRBD1	NA	14	CASSRTGGGEKLFF	TGTGCCAGCAGCCGGACAGGGGGAGGGGAAAAACTGTTTTTT
TRBV9	TRBJ1-3	NA	NA	17	CASSVRGGSNSGNTIYF	TGTGCCAGCAGCGTCCGGGGGGGATCTAACTCTGGAAACACCATATATTTT
TRBV7-8	TRBJ1-1	NA	NA	12	CASSINRFGAFF	TGTGCCAGCAGCATCAACAGGTTTGGAGCTTTCTTT
TRBV5-5	TRBJ2-7	NA	NA	13	CASSRAGVYEQYF	TGTGCCAGCAGCAGGGCAGGGGTCTACGAGCAGTACTTC
TRBV27	TRBJ2-1	NA	NA	16	CASSLRQKLSYNEQFF	TGTGCCAGCAGTTTACGACAGAAGCTCTCCTACAATGAGCAGTTCTTC
TRBV19	TRBJ1-6	NA	NA	14	CASSNGRLSSPLHF	TGTGCCAGTAGTAATGGCAGGCTGAGCTCACCCCTCCACTTT
TRBV19	TRBJ1-1	NA	NA	13	CASSTTENTEAFF	TGTGCCAGTAGTACGACAGAGAACACTGAAGCTTTCTTT
TRBV13	TRBJ2-7	NA	NA	15	CASSPRGYGRYEQYF	TGTGCCAGCAGCCCCAGGGGTTACGGGAGGTACGAGCAGTACTTC
TRBV18	TRBJ1-1	NA	NA	14	CASSPPTGLSEAFF	TGTGCCAGCTCACCGCCCACAGGATTAAGTGAAGCTTTCTTT
TRBV5-1	TRBJ1-1	TRBD1	NA	16	CASSFTTGESNTEAFF	TGCGCCAGCAGCTTTACTACAGGGGAATCGAACACTGAAGCTTTCTTT
TRBV7-2	TRBJ1-2	TRBD1	NA	14	CASLPGTGNYGYTF	TGTGCCAGCTTGCCCGGGACAGGGAACTATGGCTACACCTTC
TRBV2	TRBJ1-5	NA	NA	15	CASSAGGALNQPQHF	TGTGCCAGCAGTGCGGGGGGGGCCCTGAATCAGCCCCAGCATTTT
TRBV18	TRBJ1-1	TRBD1	NA	16	CASSPSEQGARTEAFF	TGTGCCAGCTCACCGAGCGAACAGGGGGCGCGAACTGAAGCTTTCTTT
TRBV11-2	TRBJ2-1	TRBD2	NA	14	CASSSLAGGVEQFF	TGTGCCAGCAGCTCTCTAGCGGGGGGGGTTGAGCAGTTCTTC